Below are 7 T cell receptor beta chains sequenced from a single sample in a study of patients and donors after allogeneic stem cell transplantation. TCRdb ran MiXCR on the RT-PCR reads and lists one entry per CDR3 protein. In the table there are about a million distinct CDR3 sequences, over 15% of which are singletons. Sequenced material: blood, either unsorted or a sorted T cell fraction (not recorded which). The receptors were sampled from a human donor who was either an allogeneic HSCT recipient or a stem cell or donor lymphocyte infusion donor (not recorded which). It is not recorded whose cells these are; they may come from a transplant donor.

The chain employs TRBV20-1 and TRBJ2-5; 8 nucleotides line up with TRBD2. Germline V gene data show CDR1 as DFQATT and CDR2 as SNEGSKA (reference sequence). Unmatched junction bases numbered 9, after V lost 5 bases and J lost 7 bases. The CDR3 spans 13 residues. This CDR3 reads CSAAGTRGGTQYF. CDR3 coding DNA: TGCAGTGCTGCCGGGACTAGGGGGGGGACCCAGTACTTC.

The V and J genes are TRBV20-1 and TRBJ2-3, with 10 bases aligning to TRBD2. V shed 5 bases, J shed 1 base, and the junction held 3 bases outside the gene matches. The CDR3 covers 14 residues. The germline gives CDR1 DFQATT, CDR2 SNEGSKA (reference sequence). The CDR3: CSAVLAGGTDTQYF. CDR3 coding DNA: TGCAGTGCTGTCCTAGCGGGGGGCACAGATACGCAGTATTTT.

The chain combines TRBV6-1 with TRBJ2-7; 10 bases align to TRBD2. V lost 4 bases, J lost 6 bases, and 9 bases stayed unmatched. Per germline, CDR1 MNHNS and CDR2 SASEGT. This CDR3 has 15 residues. The DNA for the CDR3 is TGTGCCAGCAGTGCCGCTAGCGGGAGTAACGGCGAGCAGTACTTC. It is translated as CASSAASGSNGEQYF.

The table lists this clonotype with many counts. The chain uses TRBV12-3 or TRBV12-4 and TRBJ1-5, with no clear D. The CDR3 totals 15 residues. Trimming took off 5 bases at V and 1 base at J, with 12 bases between the two ends. In DNA, the CDR3 is TGTGCCAGCAGTCGCAGTCGGTTGAGCAATCAGCCCCAGCATTTT. Translated, it gives CASSRSRLSNQPQHF.

This clonotype was detected only a few times. CDR3 region: CSARTSGNSYNEQFF. As DNA, the CDR3 is TGCAGTGCAAGGACTAGCGGGAACTCCTACAATGAGCAGTTCTTC. This sequence joins TRBV20-1 and TRBJ2-1; 12 bases line up with TRBD2. Germline values: CDR1 DFQATT, CDR2 SNEGSKA (reference sequence). This CDR3 region has 15 residues. V was clipped by 6 bases and J by 0 bases; unmatched bases: 3.

This chain connects TRBV11-3 to TRBJ2-1; perhaps TRBD2 as D (5 bases). This CDR3 is built from 15 residues. The germline V gene has CDR1 SGHNT and CDR2 YENEEA. The V end lost 1 base, the J end lost 5 bases, and 12 bases lay between the germline ends. The CDR3 coding sequence is TGTGCCAGCAGCTTAGTTCCCCTAGCACACAATGAGCAGTTCTTC. Protein: CASSLVPLAHNEQFF.

This sequence joins TRBV6-5 and TRBJ2-7, with 7 bases fitting TRBD2. Germline V lookup: CDR1 MNHEY, CDR2 SVGAGI. Trimming removed 1 base from V and 2 bases from J; junction bases left unmatched: 2. The CDR3 extends over 14 amino acids. CDR3: CASSYWGGAYEQYF. CDR3 bases: TGTGCCAGCAGTTACTGGGGGGGGGCCTACGAGCAGTACTTC.